These T cell receptor beta chains were read from a single sample in a study of T cell responses to AZD1222 COVID-19 vaccine. TCRdb's copy holds only in-frame clones and misses some; the assay was immunoSEQ multiplex PCR. The table lists about 140,000 clones, 85% to 90% of them singletons. Sequencing used peripheral blood, obtained on day 0 of AZD1222 vaccination. Receptor source: an adult in good health. Each CDR3 is given with its conserved first and last residue. The D gene is left open where the match is weak. The size entry is marked missing in some rows and otherwise reads once, few, many or a size class.

j_call | v_call | d_call | clone_size | cdr3_aa | cdr3_nt
TRBJ1-2 | TRBV30 | NA | once | CAWSVKQGVTYGYTF | TGTGCCTGGAGTGTAAAACAGGGAGTAACCTATGGCTACACCTTC
TRBJ2-2 | TRBV6-4 | NA | NA | CASSDSGGPSAGELFF | TGTGCCAGCAGTGACTCAGGGGGGCCCAGCGCCGGGGAGCTGTTTTTT
TRBJ1-1 | TRBV6-5 | NA | NA | CASTLGGARGTEAFF | TGTGCCAGCACCCTGGGGGGGGCGAGGGGCACTGAAGCTTTCTTT
TRBJ2-7 | TRBV28 | NA | NA | CASNLGQREQYF | TGTGCCAGCAACCTGGGTCAGAGGGAGCAGTACTTC
TRBJ1-1 | TRBV29-1 | NA | NA | CSAGGGWTEAFF | TGCAGCGCCGGCGGGGGGTGGACTGAAGCTTTCTTT
TRBJ2-7 | TRBV5-6 | NA | NA | CASSIVNTGSSYEQYF | TGTGCCAGCAGCATTGTGAACACGGGGAGCTCCTACGAGCAGTACTTC
TRBJ1-1 | TRBV7-2 | NA | NA | CASSLGPGDEAFF | TGTGCCAGCAGCTTAGGGCCGGGGGATGAAGCTTTCTTT
TRBJ1-2 | TRBV29-1 | TRBD1 | NA | CSVENQGDRDGYTF | TGCAGCGTTGAAAATCAAGGGGACAGGGACGGCTACACCTTC
TRBJ2-7 | TRBV6-6 | TRBD1 | NA | CASSPGGLEQYF | TGTGCCAGCAGCCCAGGGGGTCTCGAGCAGTACTTC
TRBJ2-7 | TRBV5-1 | NA | NA | CASSLVGGEQYF | TGCGCCAGCAGCTTGGTAGGGGGCGAGCAGTACTTC
TRBJ2-7 | TRBV7-9 | TRBD2 | NA | CASSPRTSLREQYF | TGTGCCAGCAGCCCCCGGACTAGCCTCAGGGAGCAGTACTTC
TRBJ1-2 | TRBV30 | TRBD1 | few | CAWSGQGAHYGYTF | TGTGCCTGGAGCGGACAGGGGGCTCACTATGGCTACACCTTC
TRBJ2-7 | TRBV14 | NA | NA | CASSQALHNSYEQYF | TGTGCCAGCAGCCAAGCTCTTCACAACTCCTACGAGCAGTACTTC
TRBJ1-4 | TRBV4-3 | NA | NA | CASSQDLAALEKLFF | TGCGCCAGCAGCCAAGATCTTGCCGCCCTAGAAAAACTGTTTTTT
TRBJ2-3 | TRBV4-3 | NA | NA | CASSQAPPGGTDTQYF | TGCGCCAGCAGCCAAGCCCCCCCGGGGGGCACAGATACGCAGTATTTT
TRBJ2-1 | TRBV19 | NA | NA | CASSPTGRDEQFF | TGTGCCAGTAGCCCCACAGGGAGGGATGAGCAGTTCTTC
TRBJ1-1 | TRBV2 | NA | NA | CASRVDTTEAFF | TGTGCCAGCAGGGTAGATACCACTGAAGCTTTCTTT
TRBJ1-2 | TRBV10-3 | TRBD1 | NA | CAIRPQGKRNYGYTF | TGTGCCATCAGACCACAGGGGAAACGTAACTATGGCTACACCTTC
TRBJ2-1 | TRBV29-1 | NA | few | CSVLRGTRDLVGEQFF | TGCAGCGTCCTCAGGGGGACTAGGGACCTAGTGGGTGAGCAGTTCTTC
TRBJ2-3 | TRBV9 | NA | NA | CASSVGRDFSTDTQYF | TGTGCCAGCAGCGTAGGCCGGGACTTTAGCACAGATACGCAGTATTTT
TRBJ1-2 | TRBV9 | TRBD1 | NA | CASSGVDRLYGYTF | TGTGCCAGCAGCGGAGTGGACAGGCTCTATGGCTACACCTTC
TRBJ1-2 | TRBV9 | NA | NA | CASSVSSGYYGYTF | TGTGCCAGCAGCGTATCCTCTGGGTACTATGGCTACACCTTC
TRBJ1-1 | TRBV19 | NA | NA | CASSRPGWSMNTEAFF | TGTGCCAGTAGTAGACCAGGGTGGTCAATGAACACTGAAGCTTTCTTT
TRBJ2-1 | TRBV30 | TRBD2 | NA | CAWASGGSFREQFF | TGTGCCTGGGCATCCGGCGGGAGTTTTCGTGAGCAGTTCTTC
TRBJ1-1 | TRBV4-1 | NA | once | CASSPTDDRWNTEAFF | TGCGCCAGCAGTCCCACCGATGACCGATGGAACACTGAAGCTTTCTTT
TRBJ2-1 | TRBV6-5 | NA | NA | CASGLPNEQFF | TGTGCCAGCGGACTACCCAATGAGCAGTTCTTC
TRBJ2-5 | TRBV2 | TRBD2 | NA | CASSDSGLAQYQETQYF | TGTGCCAGCAGTGATTCGGGACTAGCCCAGTACCAAGAGACCCAGTACTTC
TRBJ1-1 | TRBV19 | NA | NA | CASHGRGSLNTEAFF | TGTGCCAGTCACGGTCGGGGGTCACTGAACACTGAAGCTTTCTTT
TRBJ1-1 | TRBV4-2 | NA | NA | CASSQDHSYRARVEAFF | TGTGCCAGCAGCCAAGATCATTCTTACAGGGCGAGGGTCGAAGCTTTCTTT
TRBJ1-6 | TRBV7-9 | NA | once | CASSPSNSPLHF | TGTGCCAGCAGTCCTTCTAATTCACCCCTCCACTTT
TRBJ1-6 | TRBV27 | NA | NA | CASSRRGSSYNSPLHF | TGTGCCAGCTCTAGGAGGGGCAGCTCCTATAATTCACCCCTCCACTTT
TRBJ1-2 | TRBV7-3 | NA | NA | CASSPPWGGYTF | TGTGCCAGCAGCCCTCCGTGGGGAGGCTACACCTTC
TRBJ1-2 | TRBV9 | NA | NA | CASSGYYGYTF | TGTGCCAGCAGCGGGTACTATGGCTACACCTTC
TRBJ1-2 | TRBV6-5 | NA | once | CASSYGRGSYGYTF | TGTGCCAGCAGTTACGGGCGGGGCTCCTATGGCTACACCTTC
TRBJ2-4 | TRBV9 | TRBD2 | NA | CASSPRLAGIAKNIQYF | TGTGCCAGCAGCCCCCGACTAGCGGGGATAGCCAAAAACATTCAGTACTTC